This T cell receptor beta chain was documented in a study of T-cell reconstitution after alpha-beta-depleted transplantation in children (TCRdb year 2016). Regarding the study in general: Using TCR repertoire profiling, the study quantitatively followed how T-cell immune reconstitution unfolded in children after TCRalphabeta/CD19-depleted allogeneic hematopoietic cell transplantation.

Libraries were built with PCR. Sequencer: Illumina HiSeq 2500. TCR library preparation used molecular barcoding, with unique molecular identifiers applied to normalize quantification of the TCRbeta repertoire. TCRdb's own reprocessing of the public reads used fastp at Q25 and MiXCR and kept productive beta chains. Rows with one shared CDR3 protein collapse into an entry with the most common genes and DNA. The sample profile shows approximately 510,000 distinct CDR3 sequences; around 17% of them were found once. The ten largest clones take up around 3.3% of the sample. About this clonotype: The antigen it binds to is not known. No base-level quality is on record; no much larger clone is a single base apart.

The input for sequencing was PBMCs from the stem cell graft donor, taken from the stem cell graft. The TCR comes from a human donor who donated a stem cell graft to a child with acute lymphoblastic leukemia.

In nucleotide form, the sequence is TGTGCCAGCAGTTCGTCACAACTACATGAGACCCAGTACTTC. Translated, this is CASSSSQLHETQYF. The V gene is TRBV12-3 or TRBV12-4 and the J gene is TRBJ2-5; no D gene call is confident. V is pared back by 4 bases and J by 5 bases, with 14 bases lying between the germline termini. The CDR3 covers 14 residues, taking in both the cysteine and the phenylalanine. Only the CDR3 portion is preserved as DNA: 42 bases, with reading frame beginning at the first base.